This entry concerns a single TCR beta chain. This CDR3 has 14 residues. Germline-derived CDR1 and CDR2 are MDHEN and SYDVKM. V lost 6 bases, J lost 2 bases, and 11 bases lay in between. Naive CD8 isolation took CD45RO-negative cells positively selected for CCR7 and excluded terminally differentiated effector memory CD45RA+ cells. The data are from a study of shared clonotypes between healthy human individuals. Sequencing was performed with immunoSEQ multiplex PCR; in TCRdb, only in-frame clones are kept and a portion is missing. The data contain about 2.2 million clones, roughly 95% of them seen just once; the ten biggest clones take up over 1.5%.

The gene calls are TRBV28 and TRBJ2-4; no clear D gene. The receptor was derived from a man aged 18 to 35 in good health. Some clones in this sample may be carry-over from other donors' samples. Sample: naive CD8+ T cells from PBMCs. For the CDR3, the DNA is TGTGCCAGCAGCCCCATAGAGACCAAAAACATTCAGTACTTC. It encodes CASSPIETKNIQYF.